The next 26 T cell receptor beta chains were all read from a single sample in a study of CD8 T cells in Susac syndrome. Random hexamers were used to reverse transcribe an amount of about 0.5 to 1 ug RNA. From the immunoSEQ multiplex PCR reads, TCRdb called clonotypes with MiXCR, one entry per CDR3 protein. The sample consists of approximately 94,000 distinct CDR3 sequences, about 96% of them appearing once. The sample was CD8+ T cells from PBMCs. These receptors were collected from a human donor with Susac syndrome.

The V and J genes are TRBV5-1 and TRBJ2-7, with D perhaps matching TRBD2 (6 bases). CDR1 and CDR2 from the germline V gene are SGHRS and YFSETQ. The CDR3 length is 15 residues. V lost 0 bases, J lost 2 bases, and 12 bases lay in between. CDR3 sequence reads: CASSLDGGNAYEQYF. CDR3 DNA sequence: TGCGCCAGCAGCTTGGACGGCGGGAACGCCTACGAGCAGTACTTC.

The DNA for the CDR3 is TGTGCCACCAGTGATTTGCCGGCACTACAGGTCTGCTACGAGCAGTACTTC. Translation gives CATSDLPALQVCYEQYF. This sequence joins TRBV24-1 and TRBJ2-7; D may be TRBD1 (5 bases). CDR3 length: 17 amino acids. V was shortened by 0 bases and J by 3 bases, with 17 bases between the two germline ends. From germline, CDR1 is KGHDR and CDR2 SFDVKD.

The rearrangement uses TRBV29-1 and TRBJ2-3, with D perhaps matching TRBD2 (6 bases). CDR1 SQVTM and CDR2 ANQGSEA come from the germline V gene. The germline V and J ends were trimmed by 3 bases and 3 bases, with 16 bases remaining between them. The CDR3 totals 15 residues. The CDR3 nucleotides are TGCAGCGTTGAGCGGGACCAAATACTAACAGATACGCAGTATTTT. This encodes CSVERDQILTDTQYF.

This chain uses TRBV15 with TRBJ2-2; D remains ambiguous. V gave up 3 bases and J gave up 7 bases, with 6 bases separating them. CDR3 size: 12 residues. Germline V gives CDR1 LNHNV, CDR2 YYDKDF (reference sequence). The DNA of the CDR3 is TGTGCCACCAGCAGTATTAGCGGGGAGCTGTTTTTT. It translates to CATSSISGELFF.

This rearrangement joins TRBV2 to TRBJ1-5, with 7 bases that match TRBD1. J gave up 6 bases and V 11 bases, and 7 bases lay outside the gene matches. The CDR3 sequence is 12 residues long. Germline V CDR1 and CDR2: SNHLY, FYNNEI. The CDR3 region is CAEDRQIQPQHF. Here the CDR3 DNA reads TGTGCCGAGGACAGGCAGATTCAGCCCCAGCATTTT.

This chain links TRBV5-1 with TRBJ1-4; D gene unclear. The CDR3 covers 11 residues. V lost 7 bases to trimming and J lost 8 bases, with 9 bases between them. Germline CDR1 and CDR2: SGHRS and YFSETQ. The CDR3 coding sequence is TGCGCCAGCCGGGAGGAGGAAAAACTGTTTTTT. Its translation: CASREEEKLFF.

The rearrangement uses TRBV3-1 and TRBJ2-2; D call uncertain. The V and J ends lost 0 bases and 0 bases respectively, with 11 bases between them. The CDR3 runs 17 residues. Germline assignment: CDR1 LGHDT and CDR2 YNNKEL (reference sequence). This CDR3 reads CASSQDGRFANTGELFF. The CDR3 bases are TGTGCCAGCAGCCAAGATGGGCGTTTCGCGAACACCGGGGAGCTGTTTTTT.

The chain employs TRBV27 and TRBJ2-1; 7 bases match TRBD1. Looked up from germline, CDR1 is MNHEY and CDR2 is SMNVEV (reference sequence). The CDR3 has 18 amino acids. Germline trimming cut 7 bases from V and 4 bases from J; bases unmatched to any gene: 19. The CDR3 DNA follows: TGTGCCAGCACCCGCCGGGGACAGCCCCAGGGAAGGTACAATGAGCAGTTCTTC. It translates to CASTRRGQPQGRYNEQFF.

The chain joins TRBV18 to TRBJ1-2, with TRBD1 matching over 12 bases. After removal of 3 bases from V and 4 bases from J, the junction contained 3 bases not matched to a gene. This CDR3 has 15 residues. The germline V gene has CDR1 KGHSH and CDR2 LQKENI. CDR3 nucleotides: TGTGCCAGCTCACCGGGACAGGGGGCACTCTATGGCTACACCTTC. It is translated as CASSPGQGALYGYTF.

The chain employs TRBV3-1 and TRBJ2-2, with D maybe TRBD1 (5 bases). V lost 3 bases, J lost 9 bases, and 11 bases lay in between. The CDR3 runs to 13 residues. Per germline, CDR1 LGHDT and CDR2 YNNKEL (reference sequence). The CDR3 here is CASSQAGSRELFF. Written as DNA, the CDR3 is TGTGCCAGCAGCCAGGCAGGGTCGCGGGAGCTGTTTTTT.

This clonotype appeared a single time. The chain combines TRBV7-9 with TRBJ1-1; no reliable D call. The ends were cut back, 2 bases at V and 3 bases at J, with 10 bases in the middle. Germline CDR1 SEHNR, CDR2 FQNEAQ (reference sequence). The CDR3 covers 14 residues. The CDR3 reads CASSLSPVYTEAFF. The CDR3 DNA is TGTGCCAGCAGCTTAAGTCCTGTCTACACTGAAGCTTTCTTT.

This chain links TRBV27 with TRBJ2-1, with a possible D match to TRBD1 (6 bases). Germline assignment: CDR1 MNHEY and CDR2 SMNVEV (reference sequence). Trimming pared 2 bases from V and 7 bases from J, leaving 6 bases between. This CDR3 is 12 amino acids long. The CDR3 sequence: CASSLGQNEQFF. The DNA for the CDR3 is TGTGCCAGCAGTTTAGGACAGAATGAGCAGTTCTTC.

The V gene is TRBV9, the J gene TRBJ1-3; no reliable D call. CDR1 and CDR2 from the germline V gene are SGDLS and YYNGEE. Deletions cut 0 bases from V and 0 bases from J, with 16 bases between. CDR3 size: 18 residues. The CDR3 spells CASSVAAGDPRSGNTIYF. CDR3 DNA: TGTGCCAGCAGCGTAGCGGCAGGAGACCCACGCTCTGGAAACACCATATATTTT.

The rearrangement uses TRBV5-1 and TRBJ2-3, with a weak D call TRBD2 (6 bases). Germline loops: CDR1 SGHRS, CDR2 YFSETQ. The CDR3 spans 18 residues. V shed 5 bases and J shed 2 bases, with 24 bases lying between them. The CDR3 nucleotides are TGCGCCAGCAGTTGGGATGGCACTAGCTCCCTCCACACAGATACGCAGTATTTT. Translated, it gives CASSWDGTSSLHTDTQYF.

CDR3 protein: CASSPGGSNQPQHF. Here the CDR3 DNA reads TGTGCCAGCTCACCAGGGGGGAGCAATCAGCCCCAGCATTTT. The chain couples TRBV18 to TRBJ1-5; D may be TRBD1 (5 bases). From germline, CDR1 is KGHSH and CDR2 LQKENI. This CDR3 region has 14 residues. Trimming removed 2 bases at V and 1 base at J, with 6 bases between.

A single count supports this clonotype. The rearrangement links TRBV28 to TRBJ1-4; no clear D gene. The V end lost 4 bases, the J end lost 7 bases, and 16 bases lay between the germline ends. The germline CDR1 and CDR2 sequences are MDHEN and SYDVKM. The CDR3 is 15 residues long. The CDR3: CASSSIDTLGEKLFF. CDR3 coding DNA: TGTGCCAGCAGTTCCATCGACACACTTGGTGAAAAACTGTTTTTT.

The V gene is TRBV5-1, the J gene TRBJ2-7; no clear D gene. Looked up from germline, CDR1 is SGHRS and CDR2 is YFSETQ. The CDR3 totals 10 residues. Trimming removed 3 bases at V and 2 bases at J, with 0 bases between. The CDR3 bases are TGCGCCAGCAGCTCCTACGAGCAGTACTTC. Protein: CASSSYEQYF.

CDR3 loop: CASSSLGGREPQHF. The CDR3 DNA is TGTGCCAGCAGCTCCCTAGGGGGCAGGGAGCCCCAGCATTTT. The chain couples TRBV7-2 to TRBJ1-5, with 7 bases that match TRBD1. Germline CDR1 reads SGHTA; CDR2 reads FQGNSA. This CDR3 is built from 14 residues. J was trimmed by 8 bases and V by 4 bases; bases with no gene match: 8.

The V gene is TRBV29-1, the J gene TRBJ1-1; D unresolved. The CDR3 covers 14 residues. Trimming took 0 bases from V and 7 from J, leaving 15 bases between them. Germline V gene lookup returns CDR1 SQVTM and CDR2 ANQGSEA. The DNA of the CDR3 is TGCAGCGTTGAAGATCGGGCAAGGAGGGATGAAGCTTTCTTT. Amino acids: CSVEDRARRDEAFF.

The chain links TRBV21-1 to TRBJ2-6; the table assigns TRBD2, which was not confirmed against the DNA. TRBV21-1 is shown as a pseudogene. This CDR3 region has 16 residues. This chain's CDR3 is CASTRGPPSGANVLTF. The CDR3 nucleotides are TGTGCCAGCACGAGAGGGCCCCCCTCTGGGGCCAACGTCCTGACTTTC.

The rearrangement joins TRBV12-3 or TRBV12-4 to TRBJ2-1, with D possibly TRBD1 on 6 matching bases. Trimming cost V 5 bases and J 6 bases, with 17 bases left between them. The length of the CDR3 is 15 residues. The CDR3: CASSPLQTGSNEQFF. CDR3 DNA: TGTGCCAGCAGTCCACTACAGACAGGTAGCAATGAGCAGTTCTTC.

The genes are TRBV28 and TRBJ2-2; 7 bases align to TRBD1. There are 16 residues in the CDR3. With V trimmed by 4 bases and J by 2 bases, 7 bases remained unmatched. Germline values: CDR1 MDHEN, CDR2 SYDVKM. The CDR3 DNA sequence: TGTGCCAGCAGTTCCCGGGACAGACAAAACACCGGGGAGCTGTTTTTT. Protein sequence: CASSSRDRQNTGELFF.

The chain links TRBV11-2 to TRBJ2-7; 7 bases fit TRBD1. The J segment lost 2 bases and the V segment lost 5 bases, leaving 9 bases of the junction unmatched. Germline values: CDR1 SGHAT, CDR2 FQNNGV. CDR3 length: 15 residues. CDR3 sequence (DNA): TGTGCCAGCAGCACATTCGGGACAGAACCCTACGAGCAGTACTTC. The encoded protein is CASSTFGTEPYEQYF.

V is TRBV19 and J is TRBJ1-1, with a weak D call TRBD1 (5 bases). Trimming removed 5 bases at V and 3 bases at J, with 13 bases between. The CDR3 consists of 14 residues. Germline V gene sequence: CDR1 LNHDA, CDR2 SQIVND (reference sequence). The CDR3 protein is CASSSLGGYTEAFF. The CDR3, as DNA: TGTGCCAGTAGTTCGCTGGGGGGTTACACTGAAGCTTTCTTT.

This chain uses TRBV5-1 with TRBJ1-1; D ambiguous. V was cut by 0 bases and J by 7 bases, with 10 bases left in between. This CDR3 is built from 13 residues. Germline V gene data show CDR1 as SGHRS and CDR2 as YFSETQ. CDR3 coding DNA: TGCGCCAGCAGCTTGGTGGGGTCGGGTGAAGCTTTCTTT. It encodes CASSLVGSGEAFF.

The chain's CDR3 is CASSQDLGWSETQYF. In DNA form, the CDR3 reads TGTGCCAGCAGCCAAGATCTGGGGTGGAGCGAGACCCAGTACTTC. The genes are TRBV3-1 and TRBJ2-5; D is unclear. The CDR3 contains 15 residues. The V gene's germline CDR1 is LGHDT and CDR2 YNNKEL (reference sequence). V was clipped by 0 bases and J by 5 bases, with 13 bases between them.